These T cell receptor beta chains were read from a single sample in a study of sequential checkpoint blockade in melanoma. Sequencing used immunoSEQ multiplex PCR; TCRdb keeps in-frame clones, though not all of them. This table has about 4,500 clones, 24% appearing once. The sequencing here drew on tumor tissue (inferred from file names), taken from a patient given nivolumab and ipilimumab in sequence. Receptor source: a human donor with melanoma. The CDR3 runs from the conserved cysteine through the conserved F or W.

cdr3_aa | j_call | v_call
CASSPDPSSYEQYF | TRBJ2-7 | TRBV5-1
CASSLLSQVNTGELFF | TRBJ2-2 | TRBV11-3
CATSPAGAGGREQYF | TRBJ2-7 | TRBV15
CASSYGFTEAFF | TRBJ1-1 | TRBV6-8
CATSRGLGSSGNTIYF | TRBJ1-3 | TRBV15
CASSYRTGAFYGYTF | TRBJ1-2 | TRBV6-8
CASSPLGLKDNEQFF | TRBJ2-1 | TRBV18
CASSPETAAYEKLFF | TRBJ1-4 | TRBV11-3
CASSLRGLASEQYF | TRBJ2-7 | TRBV11-3
CASTGQGGGYTF | TRBJ1-2 | TRBV9
CASSDNVRNQPQHF | TRBJ1-5 | TRBV6-8
CASSPTQDTYEQYF | TRBJ2-7 | TRBV18
CASSLGSSGFYEQYF | TRBJ2-7 | TRBV11-3
CAISEPRDNGYTF | TRBJ1-2 | TRBV10-3
CASSQDGQGGSNEKLFF | TRBJ1-4 | TRBV4-1
CASSDSGSFTDTQYF | TRBJ2-3 | TRBV9
CASSTPGQVWNTEAFF | TRBJ1-1 | TRBV19
CAISESKVGRGVYEQYF | TRBJ2-7 | TRBV10-3
CASSLGTAFYGYTF | TRBJ1-2 | TRBV11-3
CASSQTSGRTFF | TRBJ2-1 | TRBV14
CASSMTGGNSNQPQHF | TRBJ1-5 | TRBV19
CAWSGQAYGYTF | TRBJ1-2 | TRBV30
CAISESTVGTNEKLFF | TRBJ1-4 | TRBV10-3
CASSLILPSGAYEQYF | TRBJ2-7 | TRBV11-3
CSVQVQGDSPLHF | TRBJ1-6 | TRBV29-1
CASSPWNTGSREKLFF | TRBJ1-4 | TRBV11-3
CASREVVGNSPLHF | TRBJ1-6 | TRBV6-8
CASSSSRGETQYF | TRBJ2-5 | TRBV7-1
CASTSGGGSRTYNEQFF | TRBJ2-1 | TRBV5-1
CASSLGGGLQETQYF | TRBJ2-5 | TRBV23-1
CASSYSRARTGGAGANVLTF | TRBJ2-6 | TRBV6-8
CAISRQGDFYEQYF | TRBJ2-7 | TRBV6-8
CASVGGGTQYF | TRBJ2-5 | TRBV14
CASSQEPLAFYEQYF | TRBJ2-7 | TRBV1
CASSYTGGISGANVLTF | TRBJ2-6 | TRBV6-8
CASSVSGTGGYTF | TRBJ1-2 | TRBV9